This T cell receptor (beta chain) was captured by sequencing in a study of early T cells in non-severe SARS-CoV-2 infection. Study-level background: Bulk RNA isolated from unsorted whole blood underwent sequencing; chains were not paired. Study-level findings and limits: VDJdb matching favored anti-spike CD8 responses, missing private and CD4 specificities.

Attachment of unique molecular identifiers was made to individual cDNA molecules. TCRdb re-derived calls from the 5' RACE reads in MiXCR, one entry per CDR3 protein. The repertoire has about 71,000 distinct CDR3 sequences, more than 14% of them found once; the top ten carry less than 5%. Germline V gene sequence: CDR1 ENHRY, CDR2 SYGVKD. The CDR3 consists of 17 residues. The V and J ends lost 0 bases and 0 bases respectively, with 12 bases between them. This clonotype was detected only a few times. The target antigen is unknown. This chain joins TRBV10-3 and TRBJ2-4; no clear D. The sample here was whole blood, taken at baseline. The receptor's source is an adult who was a healthcare worker with PCR-confirmed SARS-CoV-2 infection or an uninfected control (not recorded which). The CDR3 spells CAISESAGDVAKNIQYF. CDR3 sequence (DNA): TGTGCCATCAGTGAGTCAGCAGGAGATGTAGCCAAAAACATTCAGTACTTC.